The 26 T cell receptor beta chains presented below share a single source sample, sequenced in a study of T cell clonality in common variable immunodeficiency. TCRdb's copy holds only in-frame clones and misses some; the assay was immunoSEQ multiplex PCR. Recorded here are 25,000 to 35,000 clones, none singletons. The source material was peripheral blood mononuclear cells. These receptors all come from a person between 18 and 75 years old in good health.

This clone has ten or more counts. Read coverage stops 3 residues before the CDR3 terminus; the germline J gene supplies the remainder. The chain joins TRBV7-3 to TRBJ2-3, with D maybe TRBD2 (6 bases). Trimming left V 0 bases short and J 5 bases short, with 12 bases between. The germline gives CDR1 SGHTA, CDR2 FQGTGA. The CDR3 is 15 amino acids. The part of the CDR3 DNA that was read is TGTGCCAGCAGCTTAACTTGGGGGGTACAAGATACG. It codes for CASSLTWGVQDT. The whole CDR3 sequence is CASSLTWGVQDTQYF.

This clone appeared a few times. The read ends 3 residues before the CDR3 terminus; that terminus is restored from the germline J gene. The rearrangement uses TRBV14 and TRBJ2-7; D not certain. CDR3 length equals 13 residues. Germline V gives CDR1 SGHDN, CDR2 FVKESK. V lost 4 bases, J lost 2 bases, and 9 bases lay in between. CDR3 protein: CASSPSPAYEQYF. The CDR3 bases that were read are TGTGCCAGCAGCCCTTCCCCGGCCTACGAG. Full variable domain (missing parts from reference TRBV14 and TRBJ2-7): EAGVTQFPSHSVIEKGQTVTLRCDPISGHDNLYWYRRVMGKEIKFLLHFVKESKQDESGMPNNRFLAERTGGTYSTLKVQPAELEDSGVYFCASSPSPAYEQYFGPGTRLTVT.

This clone was recorded many times. The read ends 3 residues before the CDR3 terminus; that terminus is restored from the germline J gene. The V call is TRBV6-2 or TRBV6-3, the J call TRBJ2-7; maybe TRBD2 (6 bases). The germline V and J ends were trimmed by 8 bases and 1 base, with 12 bases remaining between them. The CDR3 has 13 residues. Germline loops: CDR1 MNHEY, CDR2 SVGEGT. Incomplete CDR3 DNA: TGTGCCAGCGCGATTAGCGGTTCCTACGAG. It is translated as CASAISGSYE. The full CDR3 reads CASAISGSYEQYF.

This clone was picked up a small number of times. The missing CDR3 end, 3 residues past where the read stops, is filled in from the germline J gene. The chain uses TRBV11-2 and TRBJ1-1, with TRBD1 as a possible D gene (6 bases). Germline V gene lookup returns CDR1 SGHAT and CDR2 FQNNGV. This CDR3 spans 14 amino acids. Trimming removed 2 bases at V and 5 bases at J, with 12 bases between. The CDR3 loop is CASSLSQGGTEAFF. The sequenced part of the CDR3 DNA is TGTGCCAGCAGCTTATCACAGGGCGGTACTGAA.

This clone was counted ten times or more. The read ends 3 residues early relative to the CDR3; the germline J gene fills the gap. V gene TRBV20-1 combines with J gene TRBJ2-3, with 12 bases identical to TRBD2. Germline V CDR1 and CDR2: DFQATT, SNEGSKA (reference sequence). The CDR3 extends over 16 amino acids. With V trimmed by 6 bases and J by 0 bases, 7 bases remained unmatched. This CDR3 is CSARLAGVSSTDTQYF. The covered CDR3 bases are TGCAGTGCCCGACTAGCGGGAGTTTCTAGCACAGATACG.

This clone was counted ten times or more. Coverage ceases 3 residues before the CDR3 finishes, and the germline J gene fills in the end. The V and J genes are TRBV30 and TRBJ2-1, with D uncertain. Germline CDR1 reads GTSNPN; CDR2 reads SVGIG (reference sequence). This CDR3 is 14 amino acids long. V was shortened by 1 base and J by 0 bases, with 7 bases between the two germline ends. The CDR3 sequence: CAWSGLASYNEQFF. Incomplete CDR3 DNA: TGTGCCTGGAGTGGCTTAGCCTCCTACAATGAG.

This clone was seen at least ten times. The CDR3 end is not reached by the read, which stops 3 residues before it; the germline J gene fills it in. This chain joins TRBV7-3 and TRBJ2-7, with a possible D match to TRBD2 (7 bases). The CDR3 is 14 amino acids. Trimming left V 2 bases short and J 5 bases short, with 13 bases between. Germline V CDR1 and CDR2: SGHTA, FQGTGA. The CDR3 spells CASSLAGAQDEQYF. The CDR3 DNA, read in part, is TGTGCCAGCAGCTTAGCGGGGGCTCAGGACGAG.

At least ten counts were recorded for this clone. Partial CDR3 DNA: TGTGCCTGGAGTGTTTCGGCAGATACG. It specifies CAWSVSADT. The full CDR3 protein reads CAWSVSADTQYF. The rearrangement links TRBV30 to TRBJ2-3; D not certain. Read sequence stops 3 residues before the CDR3 end, and the germline J gene provides the missing end. Trimming cost V 0 bases and J 4 bases, with 5 bases left between them. The germline V gene encodes CDR1 GTSNPN and CDR2 SVGIG (reference sequence). CDR3 size: 12 residues.

Only a few counts were recorded for this clone. An end of the junction differs from the germline gene, which may be a read error. From the germline J gene comes the end of the CDR3, since the read stops 3 residues before it. Distinct nucleotide sequences in the sample also encode this CDR3. The V and J genes are TRBV5-1 and TRBJ1-3, with D possibly being TRBD1 (6 bases). This CDR3 spans 16 amino acids. Germline lookup yields CDR1 SGHRS and CDR2 YFSETQ. CDR3: CASSLTQTGGGNTIYF. The covered CDR3 bases are TGCGCCAGCAGCCTAACCCAGACAGGTGGAGGAAACACG.

This clone was seen a few times. The read halts 3 residues ahead of the CDR3 end, with the missing end drawn from the germline J gene. The genes are TRBV11-3 and TRBJ1-2; D may be TRBD1 (6 bases). Germline CDR1 SGHNT, CDR2 YENEEA. Trimming pared 5 bases from V and 3 bases from J, leaving 13 bases between. CDR3 length: 14 residues. The CDR3 sequence is CASSPRDTDYGYTF. Partial CDR3 DNA: TGTGCCAGCAGCCCCCGGGACACGGACTATGGC.

Ten or more counts support this clone. Read sequence stops 3 residues before the CDR3 end, and the germline J gene provides the missing end. The chain uses TRBV5-1 and TRBJ2-3; the match to TRBD1 covers 7 bases. Germline V gives CDR1 SGHRS, CDR2 YFSETQ. The trim removed 5 bases at V and 3 bases at J, leaving 6 bases unmatched. This CDR3 comprises 14 residues. The sequenced CDR3 bases are TGCGCCAGCAGGACCGGGACAGCTACAGATACG. It yields the protein CASRTGTATDT. The full CDR3 protein is CASRTGTATDTQYF.

This clone was seen ten or more times. The CDR3 end lies 3 residues beyond the end of the read and is filled in from the germline J gene. V gene TRBV30 combines with J gene TRBJ1-6; maybe TRBD1 (6 bases). The CDR3 consists of 12 residues. The V and J ends lost 4 bases and 7 bases respectively, with 8 bases between them. CDR1 GTSNPN and CDR2 SVGIG come from the germline V gene (reference sequence). The part of the CDR3 DNA that was read is TGTGCCTGGATGAGGGGGAATTCACCC. Translation gives CAWMRGNSP. In full, the CDR3 reads CAWMRGNSPLHF.

This clone showed up many times. Read data end 3 residues before the CDR3 end; the end is taken from the germline J gene. The J gene is TRBJ2-7, the V gene TRBV29-1; 7 nucleotides agree with TRBD1. V shed 6 bases and J 2 bases; nucleotides not matched to a gene: 10. CDR3 length equals 14 residues. Germline assignment: CDR1 SQVTM and CDR2 ANQGSEA. CDR3 sequence reads: CSVHTGVSAYEQYF. The sequenced CDR3 bases are TGCAGCGTCCACACAGGGGTGAGCGCCTACGAG.

This clone showed up many times. The CDR3 end falls 3 residues outside the read, so it is completed with the germline J gene. The chain links TRBV6-2 or TRBV6-3 to TRBJ2-1; 8 bases are a match to TRBD2. J gave up 9 bases and V 0 bases, and 1 base lay outside the gene matches. From germline, CDR1 is MNHEY and CDR2 SVGEGT. The CDR3 is made up of 13 amino acids. CDR3: CASSYSSGIEQFF. CDR3 bases read: TGTGCCAGCAGTTACTCTAGCGGGATTGAG.

This clone was recorded at least ten times. The read comes to an end 3 residues before the CDR3 does, leaving the germline J gene to fill in the end. This rearrangement joins TRBV7-2 to TRBJ2-2, with 8 bases matching TRBD1. From germline, CDR1 is SGHTA and CDR2 FQGNSA. The ends lost 1 base at V and 5 bases at J; junction bases unmatched: 0. The CDR3 is made up of 14 amino acids. The CDR3 DNA, read in part, is TGTGCCAGCAGCTTAGGGACAGGGACCGGGGAG. Translation gives CASSLGTGTGE. The whole CDR3 reads CASSLGTGTGELFF.

This clone came up a few times. The missing CDR3 end, 3 residues past where the read stops, is filled in from the germline J gene. The chain joins TRBV16 to TRBJ2-3; 9 bases map to TRBD1. Germline assignment: CDR1 KGHSY and CDR2 FQNENV. The CDR3 is made up of 15 amino acids. The CDR3 sequence is CASSQTGQGNQPQYF. The sequenced part of the CDR3 DNA is TGTGCCAGCAGCCAAACGGGACAGGGCAATCAGCCG.

In its sample, this clone was seen many times. The CDR3 bases that were read are TGCAGTGCTAGTAGGTCGGGGAGAGGTTACAATGAG. Translation: CSASRSGRGYNE. The complete CDR3 sequence is CSASRSGRGYNEQFF. The chain has TRBV20-1 and TRBJ2-1; possible D gene TRBD2, 5 bases. The CDR3 goes on 3 residues after the read ends, and that part is filled in from the germline J gene. The CDR3 totals 15 residues. Germline V gene lookup returns CDR1 DFQATT and CDR2 SNEGSKA (reference sequence). Trimming pared 3 bases from V and 4 bases from J, leaving 16 bases between.

About this clone: The read terminates 3 residues before the CDR3 end, so the remaining end is supplied by the germline J gene. The rearrangement uses TRBV30 and TRBJ2-3; possibly TRBD2 for D (5 bases). Germline CDR1 reads GTSNPN; CDR2 reads SVGIG (reference sequence). There are 13 residues in the CDR3. The sequenced part of the CDR3 DNA is TGTGCCTGGAGTGTACGGACTGATCAGCCG. It encodes CAWSVRTDQP. Given in full, the CDR3 is CAWSVRTDQPQYF.

This clone appeared many times. The CDR3 end is not reached by the read, which stops 3 residues before it; the germline J gene fills it in. The chain links TRBV5-1 to TRBJ2-5; possible D gene TRBD1, 6 bases. The CDR3 is made up of 14 amino acids. V was trimmed by 5 bases and J by 3 bases, leaving 14 bases between them. Germline V gene data show CDR1 as SGHRS and CDR2 as YFSETQ. The covered CDR3 bases are TGCGCCAGCAGTTCCGGACAGCAAGAAGAGACC. Translated: CASSSGQQEET. The CDR3 reads in full as CASSSGQQEETQYF.

By share, this clone ranks as medium-sized. The read gets to within 3 residues of the CDR3 end, and the germline J gene fills in the rest. The gene calls are TRBV20-1 and TRBJ2-1, with 9 bases aligning to TRBD2. The germline V gene encodes CDR1 DFQATT and CDR2 SNEGSKA (reference sequence). CDR3 length equals 15 residues. The J segment lost 7 bases and the V segment lost 2 bases, leaving 9 bases of the junction unmatched. The CDR3 DNA, read in part, is TGCAGTGCTAGACCCGGGACTAGCCCTTCGAATGAG. This encodes CSARPGTSPSNE. The complete CDR3 reads CSARPGTSPSNEQFF.

This clone showed up just a few times. The read is 3 residues too short to cover the CDR3 end, so that end is filled in from the germline J gene. This rearrangement joins TRBV11-1 to TRBJ1-4; D is uncertain. The V gene's germline CDR1 is SGHAT and CDR2 FQDESV (reference sequence). V shed 2 bases and J shed 5 bases, with 12 bases lying between them. The CDR3 contains 15 residues. The CDR3 loop is CASSLTGPKNEKLFF. The covered CDR3 bases are TGTGCCAGCAGCTTAACTGGGCCGAAGAATGAAAAA.

This clone has ten or more counts. With the read ending 3 residues before the CDR3 end, the germline J gene is used to fill in that end. V is TRBV19 and J is TRBJ1-1; D possibly corresponds to TRBD1 (5 bases). V was shortened by 9 bases and J by 1 base, with 15 bases between the two germline ends. From germline, CDR1 is LNHDA and CDR2 SQIVND (reference sequence). CDR3 size: 14 residues. CDR3 DNA, as far as it was read: TGTGCCAGCCAATCCTCGGGGGGGAACACTGAA. This translates into CASQSSGGNTE. The entire CDR3 is CASQSSGGNTEAFF. The full variable domain, completed using reference TRBV19 and TRBJ1-1, is DGGITQSPKYLFRKEGQNVTLSCEQNLNHDAMYWYRQDPGQGLRLIYYSQIVNDFQKGDIAEGYSVSREKKESFPLTVTSAQKNPTAFYLCASQSSGGNTEAFFGQGTRLTVV.

This clone came up many times. The read terminates 3 residues ahead of where the CDR3 ends, so the germline J gene completes it. This chain links TRBV2 with TRBJ2-2; 11 nucleotides match TRBD2. This CDR3 has 15 residues. Germline-derived CDR1 and CDR2 are SNHLY and FYNNEI. V lost 5 bases to trimming and J lost 7 bases; unmatched junction nucleotides: 6. The CDR3 protein is CASSRSSGRIGELFF. The DNA read from the CDR3 is TGTGCCAGCAGTCGCTCTAGCGGGAGGATCGGGGAG.

For this clone: The read falls 3 residues short of the CDR3 end, and the missing part is taken from the germline J gene. The chain couples TRBV5-1 to TRBJ2-3; 13 bases line up with TRBD2. The germline gives CDR1 SGHRS, CDR2 YFSETQ. J lost 4 bases, V lost 5 bases, and 13 bases had no gene match. The CDR3 runs 18 residues. CDR3 DNA, as far as it was read: TGCGCCAGCAGGCCGAATACAAGACTAGCGGGAGGCGCAGATACG. Its translation: CASRPNTRLAGGADT. The complete CDR3 protein is CASRPNTRLAGGADTQYF.

This clone was detected ten times or more. The read comes to an end 3 residues before the CDR3 does, leaving the germline J gene to fill in the end. J is TRBJ2-6 and V is TRBV7-3; a weak D match, TRBD2 (5 bases). Germline values: CDR1 SGHTA, CDR2 FQGTGA. The CDR3 is 15 amino acids. V lost 5 bases, J lost 4 bases, and 12 bases lay in between. The covered CDR3 bases are TGTGCCAGCAGCCCCACGGGGTCCGGGGCCAACGTC. This codes for CASSPTGSGANV. The whole CDR3 protein is CASSPTGSGANVLTF.

Regarding this clone: The CDR3 end is not reached by the read, which stops 3 residues before it; the germline J gene fills it in. The V gene is TRBV7-9, the J gene TRBJ2-5; 9 nucleotides agree with TRBD1. This CDR3 comprises 14 residues. Losses at the gene ends were 6 bases for V and 7 bases for J; bases not matched to a gene: 9. Germline loops: CDR1 SEHNR, CDR2 FQNEAQ (reference sequence). CDR3 DNA (partial): TGTGCCAGCAGGCCGCGGACAGGGGAAGGGACC. Protein: CASRPRTGEGT. The full CDR3 reads CASRPRTGEGTQYF.